The clone carrying this TCR beta chain was recorded only once. Its specificity is unknown. V was shortened by 5 bases and J by 8 bases, with 19 bases between the two germline ends. The CDR3 sequence is 15 residues long. The germline V gene encodes CDR1 SGHTA and CDR2 FQGNSA. Lymphocytes from graft epithelium and lamina propria were isolated. The assay was immunoSEQ multiplex PCR, and TCRdb's table has in-frame clones only and misses some. The sample has 50,000 to 75,000 clones; around 90% are singletons. This specimen belongs to a study of graft-versus-host responses after intestinal transplantation. Overall study context: Recipients had multivisceral, liver-intestinal, or isolated intestinal transplants. For approximately three years after anti-thymocyte globulin induction, all recipients took tacrolimus and steroids.

Broader study findings: In recipient marrow, GvH clones were found, and some appeared first in ileum or blood. Peak levels of circulating GvH clones tracked with early post-transplant HvG declines.

This chain connects TRBV7-2 to TRBJ2-1, with D possibly matching TRBD2 (5 bases). The sequencing used ileum tissue, collected about 350 days after transplant. The sequence came from a human patient who received an intestinal transplant, so some T cells may come from the graft donor. CDR3 DNA sequence: TGTGCCAGCAGCCTGGGAGACTTCGGCCCGTATGAGCAGTTCTTC. Translation: CASSLGDFGPYEQFF. The full variable domain, completed using reference TRBV7-2 and TRBJ2-1, is GAGVSQSPSNKVTEKGKDVELRCDPISGHTALYWYRQSLGQGLEFLIYFQGNSAPDKSGLPSDRFSAERTGGSVSTLTIQRTQQEDSAVYLCASSLGDFGPYEQFFGPGTRLTVL.